Sequencing of this TCR beta chain was carried out in a study of Graves' ophthalmopathy and Graves' hyperthyroidism. Study at large: Ahead of any treatment, peripheral blood was obtained at the initial diagnosis.

Other autoimmune diseases, uncontrolled infections, pregnancy or lactation ruled patients out of participation. This CDR3 contains 15 residues. Germline V gene data show CDR1 as SGHDT and CDR2 as YYEEEE. The junction had 8 bases not matched to a gene; V was cut back by 3 bases and J by 3 bases. This clonotype was counted ten times or more. The antigen is unknown. RNA served as the template for amplifying TCR beta CDR3 regions. First-round RT-PCR relied on HTBI primers, and a second-round multiplex PCR came next. In TCRdb, the multiplex PCR reads were re-called with MiXCR into one record per CDR3 protein. The sample records fewer than 600,000 distinct CDR3 sequences, about an eighth being singletons. Findings and caveats of the study: Blood repertoires reportedly contained most expanded thyroid clonotypes above 0.001 frequency. In separating ophthalmopathy from stable hyperthyroidism, a 13-signature model achieved roughly 87% sensitivity and 75% to 84% specificity.

The rearrangement joins TRBV5-6 to TRBJ1-1, with TRBD1 matching over 7 bases. Sequencing was carried out using blood. The receptor was derived from a woman aged 25 to 39 with Graves' ophthalmopathy. CDR3 DNA: TGTGCCAGCAGCTCGATTGGGCAGGGGGACACTGAAGCTTTCTTT. Protein: CASSSIGQGDTEAFF.